Ten or more counts support the clone carrying this TCR beta chain. The data were obtained in a study of T cells in Graves' hyperthyroidism and ophthalmopathy. The CDR3 contains 16 residues. CDR1 MDHEN and CDR2 SYDVKM come from the germline V gene. Trimming removed 4 bases at V and 6 bases at J, with 21 bases between. TCR beta CDR3 regions were amplified from RNA. HTBI primers were employed in a first-round RT-PCR of the TCR CDR3. TCRdb used MiXCR to reprocess the multiplex PCR reads, holding one entry per CDR3 protein. Of about 520,000 distinct CDR3 sequences listed, around a quarter were seen once; the top ten hold 10% to 12%.

What was sequenced was blood. The receptor was derived from a woman between 25 and 40 years old with Graves' ophthalmopathy. This sequence joins TRBV28 and TRBJ1-1; D call uncertain. CDR3 DNA: TGTGCCAGCAGTTCCGCCGTCGCTAGGTTTACTGCTGAAGCTTTCTTT. Its translation is CASSSAVARFTAEAFF.